This T cell receptor beta chain was recorded in a study of blood T cell repertoires in COVID-19. The repertoire was sequenced with immunoSEQ multiplex PCR; TCRdb's copy has only in-frame clones and lacks some. Of 160,000 or so clones in the sample, about four fifths were seen once. This clone was detected only once. Germline V lookup: CDR1 LGHDT, CDR2 YNNKEL (reference sequence). V lost 0 bases and J 1 base, leaving 11 bases between the germline ends. CDR3 size: 16 residues. This TCR was sampled from a man between 65 and 85 years old who had recovered from COVID-19. Source material: peripheral blood. The chain employs TRBV3-1 (or the pseudogene TRBV3-2) and TRBJ2-3, with D perhaps matching TRBD1 (5 bases). The CDR3 nucleotides read TGTGCCAGCAGCCAAGATCGAAGGGGTCGCACAGATACGCAGTATTTT. Protein product: CASSQDRRGRTDTQYF.